These 32 T cell receptor beta chains were sequenced from one sample in a study of cytomegalovirus exposure and HLA in healthy donors. Sequencing used immunoSEQ multiplex PCR; TCRdb keeps in-frame clones, though not all of them. The data show tens of thousands of clones, 95% to 97% seen once. Sequencing used PBMCs. The receptor set was obtained from a man aged 18 to 30 in good health and CMV-seronegative.

The genes are TRBV27 and TRBJ1-2; TRBD1 aligns across 9 bases. This CDR3 is built from 15 residues. Germline V CDR1 and CDR2: MNHEY, SMNVEV (reference sequence). V was clipped by 5 bases and J by 6 bases; unmatched bases: 10. CDR3 in DNA: TGTGCCAGCAGTCCGAAATGGGACAGGGACAATGGCTACACCTTC. It specifies CASSPKWDRDNGYTF.

The rearrangement joins TRBV27 to TRBJ1-6; possibly TRBD1 for D (5 bases). Germline CDR1 reads MNHEY; CDR2 reads SMNVEV (reference sequence). This CDR3 region has 14 residues. V lost 3 bases, J lost 9 bases, and 12 bases lay in between. CDR3 sequence (DNA): TGTGCCAGCAGTTTCGCAGGGCGGGGTTCACCCCTCCACTTT. It specifies CASSFAGRGSPLHF.

The V and J genes are TRBV6-6 and TRBJ2-7; maybe TRBD1 (5 bases). V was shortened by 0 bases and J by 1 base, with 10 bases between the two germline ends. CDR3 size: 15 residues. Germline loops: CDR1 MNHNY, CDR2 SVGAGI (reference sequence). The chain's CDR3 is CASSYSWQGSYEQYF. The CDR3 coding sequence is TGTGCCAGCAGTTACTCGTGGCAGGGTTCCTACGAGCAGTACTTC.

The chain carries TRBV29-1 and TRBJ1-2; TRBD1 agrees at 10 bases. In germline, CDR1 is SQVTM, CDR2 ANQGSEA. Trimming cost V 6 bases and J 0 bases; bases outside gene matches: 1. CDR3 length equals 13 residues. CDR3 region: CSVGTGANYGYTF. The DNA for the CDR3 is TGCAGCGTCGGGACAGGGGCTAACTATGGCTACACCTTC.

The chain couples TRBV6-5 to TRBJ2-7; D remains unclear. CDR3 length: 11 residues. Between the trimmed V and J ends, which lost 4 bases and 3 bases, there was a span of 4 bases. The germline V gene has CDR1 MNHEY and CDR2 SVGAGI. In DNA, the CDR3 is TGTGCCAGCAGTTCCATCTACGAGCAGTACTTC. It specifies CASSSIYEQYF.

The rearrangement uses TRBV2 and TRBJ2-7; D is undetermined. Germline lookup yields CDR1 SNHLY and CDR2 FYNNEI. The ends were cut back, 6 bases at V and 4 bases at J, with 19 bases in the middle. This CDR3 contains 15 residues. CDR3 sequence: CASRARPLISYEQYF. The CDR3 DNA sequence: TGTGCCAGCAGGGCACGTCCTTTAATCTCGTACGAGCAGTACTTC.

In its sample, this clone was seen a few times. This rearrangement joins TRBV18 to TRBJ1-2; 10 positions match TRBD1. Losses at the gene ends were 4 bases for V and 1 base for J; bases not matched to a gene: 0. This CDR3 spans 14 amino acids. Germline V lookup: CDR1 KGHSH, CDR2 LQKENI. The CDR3 sequence: CASSRDRGNYGYTF. The DNA for the CDR3 is TGTGCCAGCTCACGGGACAGGGGTAACTATGGCTACACCTTC.

In its sample, this clone was seen once. V is TRBV9 and J is TRBJ2-3, with D possibly matching TRBD2 (5 bases). The CDR3 is made up of 15 amino acids. V was trimmed by 0 bases and J by 2 bases, leaving 10 bases between them. Germline values: CDR1 SGDLS, CDR2 YYNGEE. Here the CDR3 reads CASSVGVGATDTQYF. The DNA for the CDR3 is TGTGCCAGCAGCGTAGGGGTGGGAGCCACAGATACGCAGTATTTT.

The V and J genes are TRBV19 and TRBJ2-5; 7 bases line up with TRBD1. The CDR3 is 14 amino acids. V lost 7 bases, J lost 3 bases, and 8 bases stayed unmatched. Per germline, CDR1 LNHDA and CDR2 SQIVND (reference sequence). The CDR3 reads CASTPGQHEETQYF. The CDR3 region has the DNA TGTGCCAGTACCCCGGGACAGCACGAAGAGACCCAGTACTTC. The entire variable domain, with the rest obtained from reference TRBV19 and TRBJ2-5, is as follows: DGGITQSPKYLFRKEGQNVTLSCEQNLNHDAMYWYRQDPGQGLRLIYYSQIVNDFQKGDIAEGYSVSREKKESFPLTVTSAQKNPTAFYLCASTPGQHEETQYFGPGTRLLVL.

This clone is a singleton in its sample. CDR3 sequence reads: CASSHIGGARTYEQYF. Written as DNA, the CDR3 is TGTGCCAGCAGCCACATTGGGGGGGCGCGGACCTACGAGCAGTACTTC. V and J are TRBV7-9 and TRBJ2-7, with D maybe TRBD2 (7 bases). Trimming removed 5 bases at V and 2 bases at J, with 19 bases between. CDR1 SEHNR and CDR2 FQNEAQ come from the germline V gene (reference sequence). The CDR3 has 16 residues.

The V gene is TRBV28, the J gene TRBJ1-1, with D maybe TRBD1 (6 bases). CDR3 length equals 14 residues. From germline, CDR1 is MDHEN and CDR2 SYDVKM. The V gene lost 2 bases and the J gene lost 4 bases, with 11 bases spanning the gap. The CDR3 DNA follows: TGTGCCAGCAGTTTAAGTGGGGGCTTCACTGAAGCTTTCTTT. Its protein is CASSLSGGFTEAFF.

This rearrangement joins TRBV5-4 to TRBJ1-4; weak D call: TRBD1 (6 bases). Trimming took off 4 bases at V and 0 bases at J, with 7 bases between the two ends. Germline CDR1 and CDR2: SGHNT and YYREEE (reference sequence). This CDR3 contains 14 residues. CDR3 sequence reads: CASSRDTTNEKLFF. The CDR3, as DNA: TGTGCCAGCAGCCGGGACACAACTAATGAAAAACTGTTTTTT.

The chain has TRBV6-1 and TRBJ2-7; D may be TRBD2 (6 bases). Trimming left V 6 bases short and J 0 bases short, with 12 bases between. Germline V lookup: CDR1 MNHNS, CDR2 SASEGT. The CDR3 length is 14 residues. The chain's CDR3 is CASSAGRNSYEQYF. The CDR3 bases are TGTGCCAGCAGCGCGGGACGGAACTCCTACGAGCAGTACTTC.

This rearrangement joins TRBV28 to TRBJ1-1, with 7 bases lining up with TRBD1. J was trimmed by 0 bases and V by 5 bases; bases with no gene match: 6. This CDR3 is 15 amino acids long. Germline V CDR1 and CDR2: MDHEN, SYDVKM. The CDR3 loop reads CASSPITGVNTEAFF. CDR3 nucleotides: TGTGCCAGCAGTCCAATTACAGGGGTGAACACTGAAGCTTTCTTT. The full variable domain, in which reference TRBV28 and TRBJ1-1 provide the parts outside the CDR3, is DVKVTQSSRYLVKRTGEKVFLECVQDMDHENMFWYRQDPGLGLRLIYFSYDVKMKEKGDIPEGYSVSREKKERFSLILESASTNQTSMYLCASSPITGVNTEAFFGQGTRLTVV.

The chain has TRBV10-3 and TRBJ1-6, with D possibly being TRBD1 (5 bases). V lost 11 bases and J lost 4, with 12 bases in between. The V gene's germline CDR1 is ENHRY and CDR2 SYGVKD. The CDR3 consists of 13 residues. CDR3 protein: CASTGDYNSPLHF. The CDR3 DNA reads as TGTGCCTCCACGGGGGATTATAATTCACCCCTCCACTTT.

This clone was found once. The CDR3 here is CASSASGTGAEFEQFF. The CDR3 DNA sequence: TGTGCCAGCAGTGCTAGCGGGACAGGGGCTGAATTTGAGCAGTTCTTC. V and J are TRBV6-1 and TRBJ2-1, with TRBD1 as a possible D gene (10 bases). The V and J ends lost 4 bases and 9 bases respectively, with 22 bases between them. The CDR3 has 16 amino acids. CDR1 is MNHNS, CDR2 SASEGT, per germline.

This chain links TRBV9 with TRBJ1-2; 7 positions agree with TRBD1. V lost 3 bases, J lost 1 base, and 9 bases stayed unmatched. Per germline, CDR1 SGDLS and CDR2 YYNGEE. CDR3 size: 16 residues. The CDR3 sequence is CASSGSRDRINYGYTF. CDR3 coding DNA: TGTGCCAGCAGCGGATCAAGGGACAGAATTAACTATGGCTACACCTTC.

The V gene is TRBV11-3, the J gene TRBJ1-6, with D perhaps matching TRBD1 (5 bases). Per the germline V gene, CDR1 is SGHNT and CDR2 is YENEEA. With 7 bases removed from V and 7 bases from J, the gap between germline ends came to 20 bases. The CDR3 length is 16 residues. In DNA form, the CDR3 reads TGTGCCAGCACCCCCACCCGGGGGGGGGTAAATTCACCCCTCCACTTT. Amino acid sequence: CASTPTRGGVNSPLHF.

V usage is TRBV6-5 and J usage is TRBJ1-2; 7 positions match TRBD1. V shed 0 bases, J shed 8 bases, and the junction held 9 bases outside the gene matches. Germline V gives CDR1 MNHEY, CDR2 SVGAGI. The CDR3 extends over 15 amino acids. CDR3 residues: CASSYSIDRVGGYTF. The CDR3 region has the DNA TGTGCCAGCAGTTACTCGATTGACAGGGTGGGAGGCTACACCTTC.

The chain is built from TRBV12-5 and TRBJ1-1; a weak D match, TRBD1 (5 bases). The V gene lost 4 bases and the J gene lost 6 bases, with 9 bases spanning the gap. Germline V gene data show CDR1 as LGHNT and CDR2 as FRNRAP. CDR3 length: 12 residues. In DNA form, the CDR3 reads TGTGCTAGTGGTTGGGAACAGGCTGAAGCTTTCTTT. Protein: CASGWEQAEAFF.

J is TRBJ1-4 and V is TRBV6-6, with D possibly TRBD1 on 6 matching bases. The CDR3 totals 15 residues. Germline assignment: CDR1 MNHNY and CDR2 SVGAGI (reference sequence). The V and J ends lost 6 bases and 7 bases respectively, with 18 bases between them. The CDR3: CASSVAGGGSEKLFF. In nucleotides, the CDR3 is TGTGCCAGCAGCGTAGCGGGGGGCGGGAGTGAAAAACTGTTTTTT.

This clone appeared once. The chain uses TRBV7-9 and TRBJ1-1; D not certain. V was pared by 5 bases and J by 5 bases, with 6 bases between. The V gene's germline CDR1 is SEHNR and CDR2 FQNEAQ (reference sequence). The CDR3 loop spans 11 amino acids. The CDR3 is CASSPPTEAFF. CDR3 DNA sequence: TGTGCCAGCAGCCCCCCTACTGAAGCTTTCTTT.

The chain carries TRBV6-1 and TRBJ1-5; TRBD1 agrees at 7 bases. Germline values: CDR1 MNHNS, CDR2 SASEGT. CDR3 size: 15 residues. V lost 8 bases and J lost 6; bases outside the gene matches: 13. CDR3 protein: CASGQVGGESQPQHF. The CDR3 nucleotides read TGTGCCAGCGGACAGGTGGGGGGTGAGAGTCAGCCCCAGCATTTT.

The gene calls are TRBV5-6 and TRBJ1-1; TRBD1 matches 7 bases. The CDR3 spans 18 residues. Germline V gene data show CDR1 as SGHDT and CDR2 as YYEEEE. With V trimmed by 4 bases and J by 2 bases, 17 bases remained unmatched. Here the CDR3 reads CASSSLHPLTGRNTEAFF. The CDR3 DNA is TGTGCCAGCAGCAGCTTGCACCCTTTGACAGGGAGAAACACTGAAGCTTTCTTT.

This sequence joins TRBV11-2 and TRBJ2-1; 11 positions agree with TRBD2. V lost 5 bases to trimming and J lost 4 bases; unmatched junction nucleotides: 4. Germline values: CDR1 SGHAT, CDR2 FQNNGV. The CDR3 is 15 amino acids. Here the CDR3 DNA reads TGTGCCAGCAGCATACTAGCGGGAGTTTACAATGAGCAGTTCTTC. As protein: CASSILAGVYNEQFF.

The chain couples TRBV5-4 to TRBJ2-5, with a weak D call TRBD2 (5 bases). Trimming removed 3 bases at V and 4 bases at J, with 10 bases between. The CDR3 spans 13 residues. CDR1 and CDR2 from the germline V gene are SGHNT and YYREEE (reference sequence). The CDR3 protein is CASSWGVGETQYF. CDR3 nucleotide sequence: TGTGCCAGCAGCTGGGGAGTAGGAGAGACCCAGTACTTC.

V and J are TRBV18 and TRBJ1-1, with 8 bases lining up with TRBD1. The V gene end was trimmed by 3 bases and the J gene end by 5 bases; junction bases not matched to a gene: 5. CDR1 is KGHSH, CDR2 LQKENI, per germline. The CDR3 runs to 14 residues. The CDR3 DNA follows: TGTGCCAGCTCACCCCAGGGGGCTGGGACTGAAGCTTTCTTT. It translates to CASSPQGAGTEAFF.

The genes are TRBV9 and TRBJ1-2; 7 nucleotides match TRBD1. Germline V lookup: CDR1 SGDLS, CDR2 YYNGEE. Trimming cost V 1 base and J 8 bases; bases outside gene matches: 5. There are 13 residues in the CDR3. For the CDR3, the DNA is TGTGCCAGCAGCGTATCAGGGGGTGACGGCTACACCTTC. Residues: CASSVSGGDGYTF.

This sequence joins TRBV11-3 and TRBJ2-1, with 9 nucleotides matching TRBD2. Per germline, CDR1 SGHNT and CDR2 YENEEA. This CDR3 is built from 13 residues. Trimming cost V 5 bases and J 10 bases; bases outside gene matches: 6. CDR3 sequence: CASSQGLAGEQFF. CDR3 in DNA: TGTGCCAGCAGCCAGGGACTAGCAGGGGAGCAGTTCTTC.

This chain links TRBV7-9 with TRBJ2-2; a possible D gene is TRBD1 (6 bases). Trimming left V 1 base short and J 0 bases short, with 9 bases between. CDR1 is SEHNR, CDR2 FQNEAQ, per germline (reference sequence). The length of the CDR3 is 16 residues. The CDR3 here is CASSLGGTTNTGELFF. For the CDR3, the DNA is TGTGCCAGCAGCTTAGGGGGGACAACGAACACCGGGGAGCTGTTTTTT. Complete variable domain (other parts from reference TRBV7-9 and TRBJ2-2): DTGVSQNPRHKITKRGQNVTFRCDPISEHNRLYWYRQTLGQGPEFLTYFQNEAQLEKSRLLSDRFSAERPKGSFSTLEIQRTEQGDSAMYLCASSLGGTTNTGELFFGEGSRLTVL.

This chain links TRBV20-1 with TRBJ2-7, with a tentative D call TRBD1 (6 bases). CDR3 length: 11 residues. The V end lost 4 bases, the J end lost 4 bases, and 8 bases lay between the germline ends. Looked up from germline, CDR1 is DFQATT and CDR2 is SNEGSKA (reference sequence). The CDR3 sequence: CSATRGYEQYF. In DNA form, the CDR3 reads TGCAGTGCTACTAGGGGGTACGAGCAGTACTTC.

The genes are TRBV10-2 and TRBJ1-1; 7 positions match TRBD1. V gave up 7 bases and J gave up 6 bases; unmatched junction bases: 8. CDR1 is WSHSY and CDR2 is SAAADI in the germline V gene. The CDR3 is 13 residues long. The CDR3 loop reads CASTIDRDAEAFF. CDR3 bases: TGCGCCAGCACCATTGACAGGGACGCTGAAGCTTTCTTT.